The rows below give T cell receptor beta chains drawn from one sample of a study of blood T cell repertoires in COVID-19. Sequenced by immunoSEQ multiplex PCR; TCRdb stores in-frame clones only, minus some. The sample records around 67,000 clones, around 90% being singletons. The source material was peripheral blood. These receptors were collected from a human donor in a cohort sampled during active COVID-19. The CDR3 runs from the conserved cysteine through the conserved F or W. D genes are given only for firm matches. The size of a clone is reported for some rows only, either as once, few or many, or as a class for expanded clones.

TRBV7-8	-	TRBJ2-7	-	TGTGCCAGCAGCCTGGAAGGAGGGGAATACGAGCAGTACTTC	CASSLEGGEYEQYF
TRBV19	-	TRBJ1-2	TRBD1	TGTGCCAGTAGTATTTCGGACAGGGGTACAGGCTACACCTTC	CASSISDRGTGYTF
TRBV5-8	-	TRBJ1-1	TRBD1	TGTGCCAGCAGCCGACAGGGGGCGGTGTACACTGAAGCTTTCTTT	CASSRQGAVYTEAFF
TRBV27	-	TRBJ1-1	-	TGTGCCAGCAGTTTGACAGGGAACACTGAAGCTTTCTTT	CASSLTGNTEAFF
TRBV19	-	TRBJ1-1	TRBD1	TGTGCCAGTAGTCACAGGGGCACTGAAGCTTTCTTT	CASSHRGTEAFF
TRBV5-5	-	TRBJ2-7	TRBD1	TGTGCCAGCAGCTTAACAGGGGGGACCTACGAGCAGTACTTC	CASSLTGGTYEQYF
TRBV9	-	TRBJ2-7	TRBD2	TGTGCCAGCAGCGTAAGCGGGGGGTCCTCCTACGAGCAGTACTTC	CASSVSGGSSYEQYF
TRBV6-1	-	TRBJ2-6	TRBD1	TGTGCCAGCAGTGCCGGGACAGGGGCTACACAAGGGGCCAACGTCCTGACTTTC	CASSAGTGATQGANVLTF
TRBV27	-	TRBJ1-1	-	TGTGCCAGCAGTCCCAACAGGGTAAGAGGCGGTTCCACTGAAGCTTTCTTT	CASSPNRVRGGSTEAFF
TRBV10-3	-	TRBJ1-5	-	TGTGCCATCAGTGGAGGGGGAGAAGGCAATCAGCCCCAGCATTTT	CAISGGGEGNQPQHF
TRBV9	-	TRBJ1-1	-	TGTGCCAGCAGCGCGGGACACGCGAACACTGAAGCTTTCTTT	CASSAGHANTEAFF
TRBV19	-	TRBJ2-7	TRBD1	TGTGCCAGTAGTATTCGGGACAGGGGGTACGAGCAGTACTTC	CASSIRDRGYEQYF
TRBV4-1	-	TRBJ1-5	-	TGCGCCAGCAGCCAATGGCGGAGTCAGCCCCAGCATTTT	CASSQWRSQPQHF
TRBV27	-	TRBJ1-2	-	TGTGCCAGCAGTTTATCGAGGGCAGCTAACTATGGCTACACCTTC	CASSLSRAANYGYTF
TRBV11-2	-	TRBJ2-7	-	TGTGCCAGCAGCTCCCAAGGGTGGGGCAGCTACGAGCAGTACTTC	CASSSQGWGSYEQYF
TRBV27	-	TRBJ1-5	-	TGTGCCAGCAGCCCGTCGGGGGTAGATAGCAATCAGCCCCAGCATTTT	CASSPSGVDSNQPQHF
TRBV7-6	-	TRBJ2-7	TRBD2	TGTGCCAGCAGCCCGAACGGCCTAGCGGGGGTCGGGGAGCAGTACTTC	CASSPNGLAGVGEQYF
TRBV9	-	TRBJ2-7	TRBD1	TGTGCCAGCAGCGTAGGGACAGGGGAACACGAGCAGTACTTC	CASSVGTGEHEQYF
TRBV7-2	once	TRBJ2-7	TRBD1	TGTGCCAGCAGCTTAGGCCAGGGGGCCTACGAGCAGTACTTC	CASSLGQGAYEQYF
TRBV9	-	TRBJ2-7	-	TGTGCCAGCAGCGTAGCTGAGGGAACCTACGAGCAGTACTTC	CASSVAEGTYEQYF